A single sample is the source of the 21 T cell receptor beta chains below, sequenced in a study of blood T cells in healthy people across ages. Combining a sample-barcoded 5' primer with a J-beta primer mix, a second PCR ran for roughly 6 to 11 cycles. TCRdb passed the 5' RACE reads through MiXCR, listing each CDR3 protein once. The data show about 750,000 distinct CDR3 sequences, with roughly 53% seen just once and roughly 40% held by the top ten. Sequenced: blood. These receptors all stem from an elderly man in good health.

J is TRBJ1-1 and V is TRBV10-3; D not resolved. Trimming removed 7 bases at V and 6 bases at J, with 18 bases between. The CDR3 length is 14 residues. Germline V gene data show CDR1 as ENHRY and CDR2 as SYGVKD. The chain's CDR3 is CAITERAVIAEAFF. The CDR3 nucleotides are TGTGCCATCACTGAAAGAGCGGTGATCGCTGAAGCTTTCTTT.

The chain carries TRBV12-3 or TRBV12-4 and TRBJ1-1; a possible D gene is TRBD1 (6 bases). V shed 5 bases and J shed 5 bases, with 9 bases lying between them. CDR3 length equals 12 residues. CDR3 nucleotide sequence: TGTGCCAGCAGTCGACAGGAGACTGAAGCTTTCTTT. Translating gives CASSRQETEAFF.

The CDR3 protein is CSARDYGVDEKLFF. The CDR3 region has the DNA TGCAGTGCTAGAGATTATGGCGTAGATGAAAAACTGTTTTTT. The J gene is TRBJ1-4, the V gene TRBV20-1; the D is unclear. This CDR3 region has 14 residues. Germline V gene lookup returns CDR1 DFQATT and CDR2 SNEGSKA (reference sequence). Trimming removed 0 bases at V and 6 bases at J, with 11 bases between.

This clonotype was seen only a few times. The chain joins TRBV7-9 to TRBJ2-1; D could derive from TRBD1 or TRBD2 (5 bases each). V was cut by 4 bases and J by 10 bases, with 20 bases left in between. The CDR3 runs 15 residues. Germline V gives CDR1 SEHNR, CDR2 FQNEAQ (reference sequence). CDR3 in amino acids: CASSSLESGRWEQFF. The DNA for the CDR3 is TGTGCCAGCAGCTCCTTGGAGTCGGGGCGATGGGAGCAGTTCTTC.

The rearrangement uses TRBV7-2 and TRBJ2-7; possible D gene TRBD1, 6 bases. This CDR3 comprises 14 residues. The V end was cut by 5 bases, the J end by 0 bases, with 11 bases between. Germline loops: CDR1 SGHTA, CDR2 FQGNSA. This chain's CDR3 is CASSLPGHSYEQYF. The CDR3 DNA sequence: TGTGCCAGCAGCCTACCGGGACACTCCTACGAGCAGTACTTC.

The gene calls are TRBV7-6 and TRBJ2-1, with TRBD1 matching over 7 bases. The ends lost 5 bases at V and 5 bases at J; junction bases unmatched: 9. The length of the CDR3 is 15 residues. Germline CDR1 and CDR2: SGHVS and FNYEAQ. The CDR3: CASSPEGTANNEQFF. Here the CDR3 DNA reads TGTGCCAGCAGCCCTGAGGGGACAGCGAACAATGAGCAGTTCTTC. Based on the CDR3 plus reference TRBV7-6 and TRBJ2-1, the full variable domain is GAGVSQSPRYKVTKRGQDVALRCDPISGHVSLYWYRQALGQGPEFLTYFNYEAQQDKSGLPNDRFSAERPEGSISTLTIQRTEQRDSAMYRCASSPEGTANNEQFFGPGTRLTVL.

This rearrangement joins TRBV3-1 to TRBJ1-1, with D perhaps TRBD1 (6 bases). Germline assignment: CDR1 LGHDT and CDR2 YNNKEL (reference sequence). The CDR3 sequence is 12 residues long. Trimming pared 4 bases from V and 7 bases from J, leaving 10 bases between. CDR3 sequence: CASSPGVGEAFF. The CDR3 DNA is TGTGCCAGCAGCCCAGGGGTGGGTGAAGCTTTCTTT.

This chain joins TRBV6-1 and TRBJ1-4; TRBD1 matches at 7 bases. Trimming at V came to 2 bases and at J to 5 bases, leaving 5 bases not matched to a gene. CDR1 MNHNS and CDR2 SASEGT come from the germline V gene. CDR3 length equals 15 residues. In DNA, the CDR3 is TGTGCCAGCAGTGAACCGGGACAGTGGAATGAAAAACTGTTTTTT. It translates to CASSEPGQWNEKLFF.

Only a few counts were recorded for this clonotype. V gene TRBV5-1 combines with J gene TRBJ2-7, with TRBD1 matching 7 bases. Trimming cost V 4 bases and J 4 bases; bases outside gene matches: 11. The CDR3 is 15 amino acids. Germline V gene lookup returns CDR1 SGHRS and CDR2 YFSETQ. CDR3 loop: CASSPVQGQRYEQYF. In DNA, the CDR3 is TGCGCCAGCAGCCCCGTCCAGGGACAGCGATACGAGCAGTACTTC.

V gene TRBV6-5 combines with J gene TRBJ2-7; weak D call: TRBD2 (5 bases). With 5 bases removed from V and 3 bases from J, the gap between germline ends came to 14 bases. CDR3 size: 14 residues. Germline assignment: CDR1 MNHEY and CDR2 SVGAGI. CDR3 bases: TGTGCCAGCAGTGACTTCCGACGGGACTACGAGCAGTACTTC. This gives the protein CASSDFRRDYEQYF.

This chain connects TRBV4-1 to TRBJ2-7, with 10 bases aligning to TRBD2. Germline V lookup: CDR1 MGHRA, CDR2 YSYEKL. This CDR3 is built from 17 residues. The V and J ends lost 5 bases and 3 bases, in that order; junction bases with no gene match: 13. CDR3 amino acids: CASSYRDQAGGGYEQYF. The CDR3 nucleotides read TGCGCCAGCAGCTACCGGGACCAAGCGGGAGGGGGCTACGAGCAGTACTTC.

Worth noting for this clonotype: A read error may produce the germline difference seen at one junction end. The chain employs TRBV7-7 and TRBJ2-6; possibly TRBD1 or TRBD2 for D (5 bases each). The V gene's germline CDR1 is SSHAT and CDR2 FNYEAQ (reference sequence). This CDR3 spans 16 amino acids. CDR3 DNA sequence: TGTGCTAGCAGCTCCGCAGGGACCTCTGGGGCCAACGTCCTGACTTTC. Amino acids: CASSSAGTSGANVLTF.

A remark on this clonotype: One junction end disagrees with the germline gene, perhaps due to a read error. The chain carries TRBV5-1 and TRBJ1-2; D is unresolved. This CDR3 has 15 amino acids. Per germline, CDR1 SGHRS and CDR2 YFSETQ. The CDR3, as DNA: TGTGCCAGCAGCTTGGAGCAGCCCCTGTCGGAGGGCTACACCTTC. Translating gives CASSLEQPLSEGYTF.

The CDR3 nucleotides read TGTGCCAGCAGCCGGGCGGCTGACCAACGGACAGATACGCAGTATTTT. Its translation is CASSRAADQRTDTQYF. The V and J genes are TRBV7-2 and TRBJ2-3; D call uncertain. CDR1 and CDR2 (germline): SGHTA, FQGNSA. The CDR3 loop spans 16 amino acids. V was pared by 5 bases and J by 3 bases, with 18 bases between.

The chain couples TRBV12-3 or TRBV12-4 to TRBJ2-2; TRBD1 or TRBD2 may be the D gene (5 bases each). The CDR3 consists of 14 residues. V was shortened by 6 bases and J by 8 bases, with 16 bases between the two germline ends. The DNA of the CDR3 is TGTGCCAGCAGCCCCGGGACCCAAGAAGGGGAGCTGTTTTTT. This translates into CASSPGTQEGELFF.

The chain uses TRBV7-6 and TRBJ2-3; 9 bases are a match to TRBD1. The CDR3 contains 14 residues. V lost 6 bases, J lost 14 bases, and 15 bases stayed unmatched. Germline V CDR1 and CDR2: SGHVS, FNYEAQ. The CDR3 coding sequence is TGTGCCAGCAGACGGGACAGGGACGGTAGATACGCGTATTTT. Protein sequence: CASRRDRDGRYAYF.

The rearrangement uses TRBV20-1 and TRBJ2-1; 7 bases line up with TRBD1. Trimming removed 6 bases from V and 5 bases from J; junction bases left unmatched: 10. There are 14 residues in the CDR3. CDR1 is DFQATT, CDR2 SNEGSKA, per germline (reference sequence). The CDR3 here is CSADDREKHNEQFF. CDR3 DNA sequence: TGCAGTGCCGATGACAGGGAAAAGCACAATGAGCAGTTCTTC.

The CDR3 loop is CSGNAGQGTSGRDNEQFF. The CDR3 DNA sequence: TGCAGCGGAAATGCGGGACAGGGGACTAGCGGGAGGGATAATGAGCAGTTCTTC. The chain carries TRBV29-1 and TRBJ2-1; TRBD2 matches at 16 bases. This CDR3 spans 18 amino acids. Trimming removed 7 bases from V and 7 bases from J; junction bases left unmatched: 16. CDR1 and CDR2 from the germline V gene are SQVTM and ANQGSEA.

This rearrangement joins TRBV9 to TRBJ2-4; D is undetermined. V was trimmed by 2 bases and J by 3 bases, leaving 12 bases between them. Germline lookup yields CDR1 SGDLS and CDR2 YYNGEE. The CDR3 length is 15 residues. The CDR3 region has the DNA TGTGCCAGCAGCGTTGGTGAGAGATACAAAAACATTCAGTACTTC. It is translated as CASSVGERYKNIQYF.

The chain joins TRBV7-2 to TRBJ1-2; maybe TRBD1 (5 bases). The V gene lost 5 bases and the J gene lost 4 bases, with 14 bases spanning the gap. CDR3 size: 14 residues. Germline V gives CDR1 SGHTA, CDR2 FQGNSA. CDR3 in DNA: TGTGCCAGCAGCCGAGGTCAGGGTACCTATGGCTACACCTTC. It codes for CASSRGQGTYGYTF.

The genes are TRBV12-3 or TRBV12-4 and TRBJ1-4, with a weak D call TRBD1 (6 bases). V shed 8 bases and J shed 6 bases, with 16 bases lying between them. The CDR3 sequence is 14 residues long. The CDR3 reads CASALGGRDEKLFF. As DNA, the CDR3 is TGTGCCAGCGCCCTAGGGGGGAGGGATGAAAAACTGTTTTTT.